This TCR beta chain derives from a study of cytomegalovirus exposure and HLA in healthy donors. V lost 3 bases and J 1 base, leaving 16 bases between the germline ends. This CDR3 spans 16 amino acids. Germline lookup yields CDR1 SGDLS and CDR2 YYNGEE. Measured with immunoSEQ multiplex PCR; TCRdb has only the in-frame clones, and not every one. The sample gives approximately 200,000 clones, 80% to 95% of which show up once; 0.8% to 1.2% is in the top ten. The sample taken for sequencing was PBMCs. This sequence joins TRBV9 and TRBJ1-1, with a weak D call TRBD1 (6 bases). The clonotype was recovered from a woman aged 18 to 35 in good health and CMV-seronegative. CDR3 DNA sequence: TGTGCCAGCAGCGAAACAAAGACAGGCGCGAACACTGAAGCTTTCTTT. Its protein is CASSETKTGANTEAFF.